Each of the 29 T cell receptor beta chains below was sequenced from the same sample in a study of cytomegalovirus exposure and HLA in healthy donors. The PCR made use of 60 Vbeta and 13 Jbeta primers. Sequencing was performed with immunoSEQ multiplex PCR; in TCRdb, only in-frame clones are kept and a portion is missing. This sample has 80,000 or so clones, with around a tenth found just once. The material sequenced was PBMCs. The receptors were gathered from a man between 60 and 75 years old in good health and CMV-seropositive.

The chain links TRBV5-1 to TRBJ2-5; D gene uncertain. Trimming took off 5 bases at V and 2 bases at J, with 13 bases between the two ends. The germline CDR1 and CDR2 sequences are SGHRS and YFSETQ. The CDR3 is made up of 14 amino acids. The CDR3: CASRHTEPQETQYF. In nucleotides, the CDR3 is TGCGCCAGCAGACATACAGAACCTCAAGAGACCCAGTACTTC.

The chain joins TRBV30 to TRBJ2-1, with D tentatively TRBD1 (6 bases). Germline V gene lookup returns CDR1 GTSNPN and CDR2 SVGIG (reference sequence). The CDR3 runs to 15 residues. The ends were cut back, 4 bases at V and 4 bases at J, with 17 bases in the middle. The CDR3 bases are TGTGCCTGGACCACCACACGGACAGCTTACAATGAGCAGTTCTTC. Translating gives CAWTTTRTAYNEQFF. The full variable domain, its missing parts supplied by reference TRBV30 and TRBJ2-1, is SQTIHQWPATLVQPVGSPLSLECTVEGTSNPNLYWYRQAAGRGLQLLFYSVGIGQISSEVPQNLSASRPQDRQFILSSKKLLLSDSGFYLCAWTTTRTAYNEQFFGPGTRLTVL.

This clone has only a few counts. This chain connects TRBV18 to TRBJ2-6, with TRBD2 identical over 7 bases. Per the germline V gene, CDR1 is KGHSH and CDR2 is LQKENI. V was clipped by 3 bases and J by 2 bases; unmatched bases: 10. This CDR3 spans 18 amino acids. CDR3 loop: CASSPSGAGATGANVLTF. Written as DNA, the CDR3 is TGTGCCAGCTCACCCTCCGGGGCGGGAGCGACTGGGGCCAACGTCCTGACTTTC.

The chain joins TRBV28 to TRBJ1-3, with a possible D match to TRBD1 (6 bases). The CDR3 runs to 17 residues. V lost 5 bases and J lost 1, with 18 bases in between. Looked up from germline, CDR1 is MDHEN and CDR2 is SYDVKM. The DNA of the CDR3 is TGTGCCAGCAGTCCCCTCATTGGTAGGGGGTCTGGAAACACCATATATTTT. This translates into CASSPLIGRGSGNTIYF.

The chain uses TRBV5-6 and TRBJ1-2, with D possibly matching TRBD1 (5 bases). Germline-derived CDR1 and CDR2 are SGHDT and YYEEEE. The V and J ends lost 0 bases and 4 bases respectively, with 13 bases between them. The CDR3 contains 15 residues. The chain's CDR3 is CASSLGGTPLYGYTF. The CDR3 DNA reads as TGTGCCAGCAGCTTGGGCGGGACCCCTCTCTATGGCTACACCTTC.

This clone was seen a handful of times. The V and J genes are TRBV6-5 and TRBJ1-4; D might be TRBD1 (5 bases). Per germline, CDR1 MNHEY and CDR2 SVGAGI. This CDR3 is built from 12 residues. Deletions cut 11 bases from V and 5 bases from J, with 12 bases between. The CDR3 protein is CAVGRGNEKLFF. The CDR3 bases are TGTGCCGTAGGGAGGGGAAATGAAAAACTGTTTTTT.

Only a few counts were recorded for this clone. This chain connects TRBV5-1 to TRBJ1-3; D uncertain. Trimming stripped 4 bases from V and 11 bases from J, with 22 bases between. CDR1 and CDR2 (germline): SGHRS, YFSETQ. CDR3 length: 15 residues. Here the CDR3 DNA reads TGCGCCAGCAGCCTCTCCGGGGATCCCAAAATCTCCATATATTTT. Its protein product is CASSLSGDPKISIYF.

This clone was detected only a few times. The chain couples TRBV21-1 to TRBJ1-4; TRBD1, the table's D call, was not compared with the DNA. TRBV21-1 corresponds to a pseudogene. This CDR3 comprises 16 residues. In DNA, the CDR3 is TGTGCCAGCAGCAAGAGCGTGGGACAGATTAATGAAAAACTGTTTTTT. Residues: CASSKSVGQINEKLFF.

In its sample, this clone was seen a few times. This rearrangement joins TRBV27 to TRBJ1-2; possibly TRBD1 for D (5 bases). Germline CDR1 is MNHEY and CDR2 is SMNVEV (reference sequence). Trimming removed 8 bases at V and 1 base at J, with 14 bases between. CDR3 length: 14 residues. Here the CDR3 reads CASRGTLDNYGYTF. In nucleotides, the CDR3 is TGTGCCAGCCGGGGGACCCTCGATAACTATGGCTACACCTTC.

The V call is TRBV14, the J call TRBJ2-5, with D possibly TRBD1 on 6 matching bases. The germline gives CDR1 SGHDN, CDR2 FVKESK. The CDR3 contains 14 residues. Trimming pared 0 bases from V and 4 bases from J, leaving 9 bases between. CDR3 DNA sequence: TGTGCCAGCAGCCAAGATCCAGGGGTAGAGACCCAGTACTTC. It specifies CASSQDPGVETQYF. Combining the CDR3 with reference TRBV14 and TRBJ2-5 gives the whole variable domain EAGVTQFPSHSVIEKGQTVTLRCDPISGHDNLYWYRRVMGKEIKFLLHFVKESKQDESGMPNNRFLAERTGGTYSTLKVQPAELEDSGVYFCASSQDPGVETQYFGPGTRLLVL.

This sequence joins TRBV2 and TRBJ2-1, with a tentative D call TRBD1 (6 bases). V was shortened by 8 bases and J by 9 bases, with 17 bases between the two germline ends. This CDR3 is 13 amino acids long. The germline CDR1 and CDR2 sequences are SNHLY and FYNNEI. The CDR3 loop is CASPDINRVEQFF. CDR3 nucleotide sequence: TGTGCCAGCCCTGATATAAACAGGGTTGAGCAGTTCTTC.

The chain recombines TRBV9 with TRBJ2-3; perhaps TRBD1 as D (5 bases). Between the trimmed V and J ends, which lost 3 bases and 0 bases, there was a span of 11 bases. CDR3 size: 15 residues. Looked up from germline, CDR1 is SGDLS and CDR2 is YYNGEE. Here the CDR3 DNA reads TGTGCCAGCAGCGCCTCGACAGCTAGCACAGATACGCAGTATTTT. Translating gives CASSASTASTDTQYF.

About this clone itself: One junction end disagrees with the germline gene, perhaps due to a read error. This chain uses TRBV19 with TRBJ1-1; 8 bases are shared with TRBD1. Per germline, CDR1 LNHDA and CDR2 SQIVND (reference sequence). There are 14 residues in the CDR3. CDR3 sequence reads: CASRIRQGRAEAFF. The CDR3 DNA sequence: TGTGCCAGTCGTATTAGACAGGGGCGGGCTGAAGCTTTCTTT.

The sample holds a few counts of this clone. The V gene is TRBV6-5, the J gene TRBJ2-1; no firm D call. The V and J ends lost 11 bases and 7 bases respectively, with 6 bases between them. The CDR3 runs to 9 residues. CDR1 and CDR2 (germline): MNHEY, SVGAGI. The CDR3 loop is CAQRNEQFF. The CDR3 region has the DNA TGTGCCCAACGGAATGAGCAGTTCTTC.

This sequence joins TRBV7-9 and TRBJ2-5; TRBD2 aligns across 8 bases. J gave up 5 bases and V 5 bases, and 13 bases lay outside the gene matches. The CDR3 covers 16 residues. Germline CDR1 SEHNR, CDR2 FQNEAQ (reference sequence). CDR3 coding DNA: TGTGCCAGCAGCGGAGGGACTAGGGCTGAGGGGGAGACCCAGTACTTC. Residues: CASSGGTRAEGETQYF.

The chain combines TRBV5-6 with TRBJ2-1; the D gene is possibly TRBD2 (5 bases). This CDR3 comprises 14 residues. Germline lookup yields CDR1 SGHDT and CDR2 YYEEEE. Trimming took 4 bases from V and 9 from J, leaving 17 bases between them. The DNA of the CDR3 is TGTGCCAGCAGCAGGGCGGGCTTCTCAGGTGAGCAGTTCTTC. Its translation: CASSRAGFSGEQFF.

The chain uses TRBV6-5 and TRBJ1-5, with D perhaps TRBD1 (6 bases). The germline CDR1 and CDR2 sequences are MNHEY and SVGAGI. V lost 8 bases and J 9 bases, leaving 20 bases between the germline ends. The CDR3 extends over 14 amino acids. The CDR3 sequence is CASADGTFEGPQHF. CDR3 in DNA: TGTGCCAGCGCGGACGGGACATTCGAGGGGCCCCAGCATTTT.

In its sample, this clone was seen a few times. The chain couples TRBV7-2 to TRBJ2-3; tentatively, D is TRBD1 (6 bases). Trimming took 1 base from V and 0 from J, leaving 11 bases between them. The CDR3 covers 16 residues. Germline CDR1 and CDR2: SGHTA and FQGNSA. The CDR3 nucleotides read TGTGCCAGCAGCTTAGTAGGGGGAATCAGCACAGATACGCAGTATTTT. This gives the protein CASSLVGGISTDTQYF.

The chain links TRBV7-3 to TRBJ2-7, with 8 bases identical to TRBD1. Germline V gene data show CDR1 as SGHTA and CDR2 as FQGTGA. This CDR3 comprises 15 residues. V was clipped by 2 bases and J by 3 bases; unmatched bases: 6. The CDR3 region has the DNA TGTGCCAGCAGCTTAGACAGGGGTCCCTACTACGAGCAGTACTTC. Protein sequence: CASSLDRGPYYEQYF.

This clone came up a few times. The genes are TRBV7-2 and TRBJ2-3, with D perhaps TRBD2 (6 bases). The germline gives CDR1 SGHTA, CDR2 FQGNSA. V lost 0 bases and J 2 bases, leaving 9 bases between the germline ends. The CDR3 runs to 15 residues. CDR3 DNA sequence: TGTGCCAGCAGCTTAGCGGCTAGCGCCACAGATACGCAGTATTTT. This translates into CASSLAASATDTQYF.

In its sample, this clone was seen a few times. The chain carries TRBV2 and TRBJ2-7, with 11 nucleotides matching TRBD2. The CDR3 consists of 12 residues. V shed 5 bases and J 7 bases; nucleotides not matched to a gene: 1. From germline, CDR1 is SNHLY and CDR2 FYNNEI. As DNA, the CDR3 is TGTGCCAGCAGTTTAGCGGGAGGGGAGCAGTACTTC. Residues: CASSLAGGEQYF.

J is TRBJ2-7 and V is TRBV2; 14 bases are shared with TRBD2. The length of the CDR3 is 14 residues. Germline loops: CDR1 SNHLY, CDR2 FYNNEI. The trim removed 4 bases at V and 4 bases at J, leaving 0 bases unmatched. The CDR3 here is CASSGLAGGYEQYF. The CDR3 DNA reads TGTGCCAGCAGTGGACTAGCGGGAGGGTACGAGCAGTACTTC.

This clone has just a few counts. V gene TRBV10-2 combines with J gene TRBJ2-7; 7 positions match TRBD2. V shed 0 bases, J shed 3 bases, and the junction held 14 bases outside the gene matches. This CDR3 spans 18 amino acids. The germline V gene encodes CDR1 WSHSY and CDR2 SAAADI. The CDR3, as DNA: TGCGCCAGCAGTGAGTCAGGGCTAGCGGCCGGGATGGGCTACGAGCAGTACGTC. Protein sequence: CASSESGLAAGMGYEQYV.

The chain employs TRBV7-6 and TRBJ2-3; 10 positions match TRBD2. The CDR3 totals 16 residues. Trimming took 4 bases from V and 3 from J; bases not matched to a gene: 7. CDR1 is SGHVS, CDR2 FNYEAQ, per germline. The CDR3 reads CASSSFASGRTDTQYF. The CDR3 nucleotides are TGTGCCAGCAGCTCCTTCGCTAGCGGGAGAACAGATACGCAGTATTTT. Supplemented by reference TRBV7-6 and TRBJ2-3, the full variable domain reads GAGVSQSPRYKVTKRGQDVALRCDPISGHVSLYWYRQALGQGPEFLTYFNYEAQQDKSGLPNDRFSAERPEGSISTLTIQRTEQRDSAMYRCASSSFASGRTDTQYFGPGTRLTVL.

This clone was observed a few times. The chain combines TRBV19 with TRBJ1-3; TRBD1 might be the D (5 bases). Germline V gene data show CDR1 as LNHDA and CDR2 as SQIVND (reference sequence). The CDR3 contains 15 residues. V lost 5 bases to trimming and J lost 0 bases, with 11 bases between them. The CDR3 region is CASSRATDSGNTIYF. In DNA form, the CDR3 reads TGTGCCAGTAGTCGTGCGACAGACTCTGGAAACACCATATATTTT. Filled out from reference TRBV19 and TRBJ1-3, the complete variable domain reads DGGITQSPKYLFRKEGQNVTLSCEQNLNHDAMYWYRQDPGQGLRLIYYSQIVNDFQKGDIAEGYSVSREKKESFPLTVTSAQKNPTAFYLCASSRATDSGNTIYFGEGSWLTVV.

V gene TRBV5-5 combines with J gene TRBJ1-1; a possible D gene is TRBD1 (6 bases). V dropped 7 bases and J dropped 1 base, with 17 bases sitting between them. The CDR3 consists of 15 residues. Germline V gene data show CDR1 as SGHKS and CDR2 as YYEKEE (reference sequence). The CDR3 DNA reads TGTGCCAGCCGAGCTTGGTCCAGGGGGAACACTGAAGCTTTCTTT. Protein sequence: CASRAWSRGNTEAFF.

In this sample, this clone turned up a few times. The chain combines TRBV7-9 with TRBJ2-3; no clear D gene. The CDR3 totals 15 residues. CDR1 is SEHNR and CDR2 is FQNEAQ in the germline V gene (reference sequence). Trimming removed 3 bases at V and 1 base at J, with 11 bases between. The CDR3 loop reads CASSFRSPRTDTQYF. DNA of the CDR3: TGTGCCAGCAGCTTTAGGAGCCCCCGCACAGATACGCAGTATTTT.

The chain is built from TRBV29-1 and TRBJ2-3, with TRBD2 matching 9 bases. The CDR3 extends over 14 amino acids. Losses at the gene ends were 6 bases for V and 4 bases for J; bases not matched to a gene: 8. The germline gives CDR1 SQVTM, CDR2 ANQGSEA. The CDR3 DNA reads as TGCAGCGTAGGTCTAGCGGGGATGGCAGATACGCAGTATTTT. Translation gives CSVGLAGMADTQYF.

Worth noting for this clone: An end of the junction does not agree with germline; a read error may underlie this. The chain recombines TRBV7-7 with TRBJ2-3, with D uncertain. Per germline, CDR1 SSHAT and CDR2 FNYEAQ (reference sequence). The CDR3 is made up of 14 amino acids. This CDR3 is CASSLGLSTDTQYF. CDR3 DNA: TGTGCTAGCAGTTTAGGGCTTTCCACAGATACGCAGTATTTT.